This entry lists 28 T cell receptor beta chains sequenced from one sample in a study of shared clonotypes between healthy human individuals. This table comes from immunoSEQ multiplex PCR, and its TCRdb copy is limited to in-frame clones, with some not included. The data show roughly 1,600,000 clones, 98% seen once. The specimen was naive CD4+ T cells sorted from blood. Sample subset: CD45RA+ positively selected. These receptors originate from a man between 25 and 39 years old in good health.

Here the CDR3 DNA reads TGTGCCAGCAGTTACGGGAGTATCGATGAGCAGTTCTTC. This encodes CASSYGSIDEQFF. The gene calls are TRBV6-5 and TRBJ2-1; TRBD2 might be the D (5 bases). This CDR3 contains 13 residues. V dropped 2 bases and J dropped 8 bases, with 10 bases sitting between them. Germline CDR1 MNHEY, CDR2 SVGAGI.

V and J are TRBV4-3 and TRBJ2-7; weak D call: TRBD1 (6 bases). This CDR3 region has 17 residues. The V gene lost 0 bases and the J gene lost 3 bases, with 18 bases spanning the gap. Germline CDR1 reads LGHNA; CDR2 reads YSLEER. In DNA form, the CDR3 reads TGCGCCAGCAGCCAAGATCTCCAGGACAGTCCGCGCTACGAGCAGTACTTC. Translating gives CASSQDLQDSPRYEQYF.

This chain uses TRBV2 with TRBJ1-5; a weak D match, TRBD1 (6 bases). Deletions cut 5 bases from V and 1 base from J, with 15 bases between. This CDR3 is built from 16 residues. The germline V gene has CDR1 SNHLY and CDR2 FYNNEI. The CDR3 loop is CASSPMGGWSNQPQHF. The CDR3, as DNA: TGTGCCAGCAGTCCTATGGGGGGCTGGAGCAATCAGCCCCAGCATTTT.

Comments on this clone: The sample carries other DNA sequences with the same CDR3. The chain uses TRBV5-8 and TRBJ2-3; no reliable D call. The CDR3 contains 14 residues. Trimming cost V 4 bases and J 1 base, with 10 bases left between them. Germline CDR1 and CDR2: SGHTS and YDEGEE. CDR3 nucleotide sequence: TGTGCCAGCAGCCTAGGGCCCGGCACAGATACGCAGTATTTT. It encodes CASSLGPGTDTQYF.

The chain is built from TRBV20-1 and TRBJ1-5, with D hard to call. V dropped 6 bases and J dropped 2 bases, with 5 bases sitting between them. This CDR3 is built from 11 residues. CDR1 DFQATT and CDR2 SNEGSKA come from the germline V gene (reference sequence). CDR3 sequence (DNA): TGCAGTGCCGACGGCAATCAGCCCCAGCATTTT. Amino acid sequence: CSADGNQPQHF.

The count of this clone is one. This chain links TRBV7-9 with TRBJ1-4; tentatively, D is TRBD1 (6 bases). CDR3 length: 13 amino acids. Per the germline V gene, CDR1 is SEHNR and CDR2 is FQNEAQ (reference sequence). Trimming took 2 bases from V and 10 from J, leaving 11 bases between them. DNA of the CDR3: TGTGCCAGCAGCTTACAGGAGGGGGTAAAACTGTTTTTT. It encodes CASSLQEGVKLFF.

This chain connects TRBV6-1 to TRBJ1-2, with 8 bases aligning to TRBD1. Germline-derived CDR1 and CDR2 are MNHNS and SASEGT. J lost 4 bases, V lost 6 bases, and 4 bases had no gene match. This CDR3 has 13 amino acids. The DNA for the CDR3 is TGTGCCAGCAGGGAAACAGGGGGCTATGGCTACACCTTC. It specifies CASRETGGYGYTF.

For this clone: At one end, the junction sequence differs from germline, possibly due to a read error. The V call is TRBV7-2, the J call TRBJ2-7, with D tentatively TRBD1 or TRBD2 (5 bases each). CDR1 SGHTA and CDR2 FQGNSA come from the germline V gene. This CDR3 spans 15 amino acids. In DNA form, the CDR3 reads TGTGCCAGCAGCGTTGCCGGGACCCGGCCGACTTTAGACAACTTC. It is translated as CASSVAGTRPTLDNF.

This chain connects TRBV7-6 to TRBJ2-1; weak D call: TRBD2 (6 bases). V was pared by 4 bases and J by 7 bases, with 20 bases between. CDR3 size: 16 residues. Germline V gene lookup returns CDR1 SGHVS and CDR2 FNYEAQ. CDR3 DNA sequence: TGTGCCAGCAGCTACCTGGGCGGGGCCGTTATTAATGAGCAGTTCTTC. This sequence encodes CASSYLGGAVINEQFF.

This chain links TRBV7-2 with TRBJ2-3; D ambiguous. The germline V and J ends were trimmed by 5 bases and 0 bases, with 15 bases remaining between them. Germline lookup yields CDR1 SGHTA and CDR2 FQGNSA. The CDR3 length is 16 residues. The CDR3 coding sequence is TGTGCCAGCAGCCCGACTCCAGCGTCTAGCACAGATACGCAGTATTTT. Translation: CASSPTPASSTDTQYF.

The V call is TRBV28, the J call TRBJ1-1; D remains unclear. Per the germline V gene, CDR1 is MDHEN and CDR2 is SYDVKM. Trimming removed 7 bases at V and 1 base at J, with 10 bases between. The CDR3 totals 13 residues. The CDR3 spells CASIEGRNTEAFF. The CDR3 bases are TGTGCCAGCATAGAGGGCCGGAACACTGAAGCTTTCTTT.

The chain joins TRBV11-2 to TRBJ2-4, with D maybe TRBD1 (5 bases). Germline-derived CDR1 and CDR2 are SGHAT and FQNNGV. V was pared by 7 bases and J by 0 bases, with 19 bases between. This CDR3 has 17 residues. CDR3 region: CASTTLQGSLAKNIQYF. Written as DNA, the CDR3 is TGTGCCAGCACCACACTGCAGGGAAGTCTAGCCAAAAACATTCAGTACTTC.

The genes are TRBV7-2 and TRBJ2-7, with D unresolved. Germline loops: CDR1 SGHTA, CDR2 FQGNSA. Trimming shortened V by 3 bases and J by 3 bases, and 6 bases separated the two germline ends. This CDR3 is 12 amino acids long. In nucleotides, the CDR3 is TGTGCCAGCAGCTTTTGGGACTACGAGCAGTACTTC. It is translated as CASSFWDYEQYF.

CDR3 sequence reads: CASRSSGTGAGGELFF. The CDR3 DNA follows: TGTGCCAGCAGATCCTCCGGGACAGGGGCCGGCGGGGAGCTGTTTTTT. The rearrangement joins TRBV11-3 to TRBJ2-2; 10 bases line up with TRBD1. This CDR3 spans 16 amino acids. V trimming: 6 bases; J trimming: 7 bases; junction bases outside the gene matches: 11. Germline assignment: CDR1 SGHNT and CDR2 YENEEA.

The chain employs TRBV7-2 and TRBJ1-2; D gene uncertain. The CDR3 has 14 residues. The V gene's germline CDR1 is SGHTA and CDR2 FQGNSA. Trimming took off 6 bases at V and 8 bases at J, with 19 bases between the two ends. Here the CDR3 reads CASSPRRWGSGYTF. The DNA for the CDR3 is TGTGCCAGCAGTCCAAGGAGATGGGGTTCGGGCTACACCTTC.

The chain employs TRBV6-5 and TRBJ1-4, with 8 bases identical to TRBD1. Germline V gene lookup returns CDR1 MNHEY and CDR2 SVGAGI. This CDR3 contains 14 residues. Trimming took 5 bases from V and 2 from J; bases not matched to a gene: 1. The CDR3 DNA reads TGTGCCAGCAGTCGGACAGGGACTAATGAAAAACTGTTTTTT. It yields the protein CASSRTGTNEKLFF.

The chain links TRBV6-5 to TRBJ1-1; tentatively, D is TRBD1 (6 bases). The length of the CDR3 is 15 residues. The V end was cut by 5 bases, the J end by 5 bases, with 18 bases between. In germline, CDR1 is MNHEY, CDR2 SVGAGI. CDR3 nucleotide sequence: TGTGCCAGCAGTGTCGAACAGGGAAGGGGGACTGAAGCTTTCTTT. This codes for CASSVEQGRGTEAFF.

The gene calls are TRBV6-5 and TRBJ1-1; TRBD1 might be the D (6 bases). V was clipped by 6 bases and J by 0 bases, with 14 bases between them. The V gene's germline CDR1 is MNHEY and CDR2 SVGAGI. The CDR3 runs 15 residues. The CDR3 nucleotides read TGTGCCAGCAGGGGGGCCTTTTTTATGAACACTGAAGCTTTCTTT. Its translation is CASRGAFFMNTEAFF.

The CDR3 loop is CASSPDRGVNYGYTF. The CDR3 DNA reads as TGCGCCAGCAGCCCCGACCGGGGAGTTAACTATGGCTACACCTTC. This sequence joins TRBV5-1 and TRBJ1-2, with D uncertain. CDR1 and CDR2 (germline): SGHRS, YFSETQ. The CDR3 contains 15 residues. The V end was cut by 4 bases, the J end by 1 base, with 14 bases between.

The genes are TRBV18 and TRBJ2-7; D not certain. V dropped 2 bases and J dropped 5 bases, with 16 bases sitting between them. The CDR3 length is 15 residues. Germline CDR1 KGHSH, CDR2 LQKENI. This chain's CDR3 is CASSPSQSLIDEQYF. CDR3 DNA: TGTGCCAGCTCACCATCGCAGAGCCTCATTGACGAGCAGTACTTC.

The chain uses TRBV4-3 and TRBJ1-1; no definite D call. The V end lost 1 base, the J end lost 7 bases, and 10 bases lay between the germline ends. Looked up from germline, CDR1 is LGHNA and CDR2 is YSLEER. This CDR3 comprises 13 residues. DNA of the CDR3: TGCGCCAGCAGCCAAGGCGGCTGGGGTGAAGCTTTCTTT. Translated, it gives CASSQGGWGEAFF.

The chain carries TRBV7-6 and TRBJ2-7; TRBD1 might be the D (6 bases). The germline CDR1 and CDR2 sequences are SGHVS and FNYEAQ. V lost 3 bases, J lost 1 base, and 13 bases lay in between. This CDR3 contains 15 residues. CDR3 residues: CASSLSPDSSYEQYF. The CDR3, as DNA: TGTGCCAGCAGCTTGTCCCCGGACAGTTCCTACGAGCAGTACTTC.

The chain links TRBV11-1 to TRBJ2-1, with 16 positions matching TRBD2. Germline loops: CDR1 SGHAT, CDR2 FQDESV (reference sequence). The CDR3 has 19 residues. V shed 3 bases and J 10 bases; nucleotides not matched to a gene: 15. The CDR3: CASSFSGTSGRDTNREQFF. DNA of the CDR3: TGTGCCAGCAGCTTTTCTGGGACTAGCGGGAGGGATACTAATCGCGAGCAGTTCTTC.

This chain links TRBV6-5 with TRBJ2-7; 9 bases fit TRBD1. Looked up from germline, CDR1 is MNHEY and CDR2 is SVGAGI. The J segment lost 6 bases and the V segment lost 6 bases, leaving 3 bases of the junction unmatched. The CDR3 has 12 amino acids. The CDR3 reads CASSTGQGEQYF. CDR3 nucleotide sequence: TGTGCCAGCAGCACGGGACAGGGCGAGCAGTACTTC.

The V gene is TRBV27, the J gene TRBJ1-1; 11 bases map to TRBD1. V shed 6 bases, J shed 8 bases, and the junction held 20 bases outside the gene matches. The CDR3 consists of 18 residues. Germline CDR1 is MNHEY and CDR2 is SMNVEV (reference sequence). The CDR3 here is CASRTFGTDRGRKWEAFF. CDR3 DNA sequence: TGTGCCAGCAGGACCTTCGGGACGGACAGGGGGCGTAAGTGGGAAGCTTTCTTT.

This chain's CDR3 is CASSWGLQGASDTQYF. CDR3 DNA: TGCGCCAGCAGTTGGGGATTACAGGGGGCATCAGATACGCAGTATTTT. The chain is built from TRBV5-1 and TRBJ2-3; 9 bases are a match to TRBD1. Germline CDR1 SGHRS, CDR2 YFSETQ. After removal of 5 bases from V and 4 bases from J, the junction contained 11 bases not matched to a gene. This CDR3 is 16 amino acids long.

This chain joins TRBV27 and TRBJ2-1, with unresolved D. The CDR3 is 14 amino acids. Germline CDR1 is MNHEY and CDR2 is SMNVEV (reference sequence). Between the trimmed V and J ends, which lost 6 bases and 4 bases, there was a span of 13 bases. CDR3 amino acids: CASRIETLYNEQFF. CDR3 DNA: TGTGCCAGCAGGATAGAGACACTATACAATGAGCAGTTCTTC.

The chain joins TRBV29-1 to TRBJ2-3; D is unresolved. V was clipped by 4 bases and J by 4 bases, with 9 bases between them. The germline CDR1 and CDR2 sequences are SQVTM and ANQGSEA. The CDR3 is 12 amino acids. CDR3 residues: CSVVVKADTQYF. DNA for the CDR3: TGCAGCGTTGTGGTAAAAGCAGATACGCAGTATTTT.